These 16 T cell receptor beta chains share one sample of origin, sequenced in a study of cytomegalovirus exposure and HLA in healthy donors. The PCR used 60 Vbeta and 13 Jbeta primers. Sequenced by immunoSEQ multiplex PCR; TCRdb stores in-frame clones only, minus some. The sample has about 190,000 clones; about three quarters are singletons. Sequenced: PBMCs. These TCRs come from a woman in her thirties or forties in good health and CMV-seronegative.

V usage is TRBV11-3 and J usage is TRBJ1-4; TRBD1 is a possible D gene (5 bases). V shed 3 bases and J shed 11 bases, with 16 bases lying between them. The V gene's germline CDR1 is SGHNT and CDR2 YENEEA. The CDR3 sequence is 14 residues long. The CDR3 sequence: CASSFGGAREKLFF. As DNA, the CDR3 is TGTGCCAGCAGCTTTGGAGGGGCGCGGGAGAAACTGTTTTTT.

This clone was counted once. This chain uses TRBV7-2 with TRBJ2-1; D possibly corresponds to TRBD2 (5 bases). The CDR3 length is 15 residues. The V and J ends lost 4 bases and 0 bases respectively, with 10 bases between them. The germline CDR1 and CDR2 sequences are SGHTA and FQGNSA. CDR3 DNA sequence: TGTGCCAGCAGCTCGGACTCATTCTCCTACAATGAGCAGTTCTTC. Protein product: CASSSDSFSYNEQFF.

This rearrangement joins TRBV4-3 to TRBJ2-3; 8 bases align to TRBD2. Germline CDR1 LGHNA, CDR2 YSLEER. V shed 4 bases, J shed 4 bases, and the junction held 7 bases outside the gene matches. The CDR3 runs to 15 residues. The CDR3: CASSPHGRVADTQYF. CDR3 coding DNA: TGCGCCAGCAGCCCTCACGGGAGGGTCGCAGATACGCAGTATTTT.

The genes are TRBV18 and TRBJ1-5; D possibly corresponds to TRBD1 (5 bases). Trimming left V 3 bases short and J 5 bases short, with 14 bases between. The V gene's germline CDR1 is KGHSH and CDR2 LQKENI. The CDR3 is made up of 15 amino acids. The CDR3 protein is CASSPGREEYQPQHF. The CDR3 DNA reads TGTGCCAGCTCACCTGGCAGGGAAGAATATCAGCCCCAGCATTTT.

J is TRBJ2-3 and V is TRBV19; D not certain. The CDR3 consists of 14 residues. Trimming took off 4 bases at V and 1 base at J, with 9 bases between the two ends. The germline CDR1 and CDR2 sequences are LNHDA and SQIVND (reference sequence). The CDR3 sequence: CASSTSFRTDTQYF. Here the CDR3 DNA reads TGTGCCAGTAGTACCTCTTTCCGCACAGATACGCAGTATTTT.

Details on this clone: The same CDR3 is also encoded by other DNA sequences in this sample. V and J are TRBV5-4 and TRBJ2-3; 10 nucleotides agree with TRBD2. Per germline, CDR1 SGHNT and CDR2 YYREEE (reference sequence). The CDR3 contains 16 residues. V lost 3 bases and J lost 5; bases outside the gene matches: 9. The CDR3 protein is CASSSLAGALEDTQYF. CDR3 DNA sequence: TGTGCCAGCAGCTCGCTAGCGGGGGCGTTGGAAGATACGCAGTATTTT.

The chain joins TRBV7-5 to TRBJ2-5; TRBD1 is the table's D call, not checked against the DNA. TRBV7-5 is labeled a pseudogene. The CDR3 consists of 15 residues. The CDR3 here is CVRSFSQTGQETQYF. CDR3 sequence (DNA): TGTGTCAGAAGCTTCTCCCAGACAGGCCAAGAGACCCAGTACTTC.

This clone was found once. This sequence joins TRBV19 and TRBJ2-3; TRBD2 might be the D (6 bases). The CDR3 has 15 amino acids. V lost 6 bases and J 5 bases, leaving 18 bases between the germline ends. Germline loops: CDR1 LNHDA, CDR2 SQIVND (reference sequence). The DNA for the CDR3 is TGTGCCAGTAGACCCCGACGGGAGATGGGAGATACGCAGTATTTT. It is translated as CASRPRREMGDTQYF.

The CDR3 nucleotides read TGTGCCAGCAGCCGCTCTAGCGGGAGGGCCAGTGAGCAGTTCTTC. Amino acids: CASSRSSGRASEQFF. The V call is TRBV5-6, the J call TRBJ2-1; TRBD2 matches at 12 bases. CDR1 and CDR2 from the germline V gene are SGHDT and YYEEEE. The CDR3 extends over 15 amino acids. V lost 4 bases to trimming and J lost 9 bases; unmatched junction nucleotides: 8.

The CDR3, as DNA: TGTGCCAGCAGCACCCAAGGACAGGGACCCTACAATGAGCAGTTCTTC. The encoded protein is CASSTQGQGPYNEQFF. This chain joins TRBV5-4 and TRBJ2-1; 8 bases align to TRBD1. From germline, CDR1 is SGHNT and CDR2 YYREEE (reference sequence). This CDR3 is built from 16 residues. J gave up 2 bases and V 4 bases, and 8 bases lay outside the gene matches.

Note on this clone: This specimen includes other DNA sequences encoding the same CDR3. The CDR3 sequence: CAWRGLAGETQYF. Here the CDR3 DNA reads TGTGCCTGGAGGGGGCTAGCGGGAGAGACCCAGTACTTC. The chain combines TRBV30 with TRBJ2-5, with 8 bases aligning to TRBD2. CDR1 is GTSNPN and CDR2 is SVGIG in the germline V gene (reference sequence). Trimming removed 3 bases from V and 4 bases from J; junction bases left unmatched: 4. This CDR3 region has 13 residues.

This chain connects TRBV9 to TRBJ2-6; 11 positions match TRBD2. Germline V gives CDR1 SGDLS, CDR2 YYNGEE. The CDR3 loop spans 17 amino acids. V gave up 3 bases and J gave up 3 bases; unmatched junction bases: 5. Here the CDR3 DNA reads TGTGCCAGCAGCGCCCTAGCGGGAGGATTTGGGGCCAACGTCCTGACTTTC. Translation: CASSALAGGFGANVLTF.

CDR3 coding DNA: TGTGCCAGCAGCTTGGAAGGAGACTACACTGAAGCTTTCTTT. It is translated as CASSLEGDYTEAFF. J is TRBJ1-1 and V is TRBV5-6; D is undetermined. The V end was cut by 0 bases, the J end by 3 bases, with 9 bases between. The CDR3 length is 14 residues. Germline values: CDR1 SGHDT, CDR2 YYEEEE.

The CDR3 sequence: CASSAGGGRRDTEAFF. The CDR3 nucleotides read TGTGCCAGCAGCGCCGGGGGGGGCAGGCGGGACACTGAAGCTTTCTTT. The rearrangement uses TRBV9 and TRBJ1-1, with D possibly being TRBD1 (6 bases). The CDR3 runs 16 residues. The V gene's germline CDR1 is SGDLS and CDR2 YYNGEE. Trimming removed 3 bases from V and 3 bases from J, with 18 bases in between.

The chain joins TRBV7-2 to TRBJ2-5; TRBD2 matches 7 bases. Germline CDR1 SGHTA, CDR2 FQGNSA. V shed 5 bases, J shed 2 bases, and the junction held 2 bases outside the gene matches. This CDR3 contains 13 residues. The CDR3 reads CASSVGGQETQYF. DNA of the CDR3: TGTGCCAGCAGCGTGGGGGGGCAAGAGACCCAGTACTTC.

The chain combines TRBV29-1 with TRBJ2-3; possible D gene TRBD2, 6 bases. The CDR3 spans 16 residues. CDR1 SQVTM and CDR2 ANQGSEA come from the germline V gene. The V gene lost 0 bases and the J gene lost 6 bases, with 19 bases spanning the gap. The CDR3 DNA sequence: TGCAGCGTTGAAGAGGGGAAGCAGGCGGGATGGGATACGCAGTATTTT. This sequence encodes CSVEEGKQAGWDTQYF.